A single T cell receptor (beta chain) is shown here with its context. Its antigen is as yet unknown. Its ends do not fully match the called genes, so a read error is possible. The record originates from a study of cytomegalovirus exposure and HLA in healthy donors. Findings of the study overall: In a later analysis, specific HLA alleles were associated with more than 15,000 TCR beta sequences at a 0.05 false discovery rate. A later analysis linked a missense DCLRE1C variant to TCR beta V- and J-gene trimming.

CDR1 and CDR2 (germline): MNHNS, SASEGT. The CDR3 runs 14 residues. Vbeta (60) and Jbeta (13) primers were used in the PCR. Repertoires were generated with immunoSEQ multiplex PCR, while TCRdb's copy carries only in-frame clones and drops some. Of roughly 140,000 clones listed, around 76% are singletons. The receptor comes from a young man in good health and CMV-seronegative. The sequenced sample was PBMCs. The chain has TRBV6-1 and TRBJ2-2; D perhaps matches TRBD2 (5 bases). For the CDR3, the DNA is TGTGCCACCCAAGGGTGGAGTGACGCCGGGGTGCTGTTTTTT. Translation: CATQGWSDAGVLFF.